This T cell receptor (beta chain) was retrieved from a study of T-cell memory formation after mild COVID-19. In the study overall: Clusters were largely donor specific. Study outcomes and limitations: CD4+ clones that contracted lay mainly in CM and EM; CD8+ ones lay in EMRA. From day 15 to 85, contracting clones were balanced between CD4 and CD8, whereas later expanders leaned toward CD4+.

There are many counts of this clonotype. Its antigen is as yet unknown. Employing constant-segment primers, 5'RACE generated TCR alpha and TCR beta cDNA libraries bearing sample barcodes and UMIs. One entry per CDR3 protein results from TCRdb running MiXCR on the 5' RACE reads. The sample carries 250,000 to 400,000 distinct CDR3 sequences, roughly 13% recorded once. From germline, CDR1 is SGHRS and CDR2 YFSETQ. The CDR3 contains 15 residues. V gave up 4 bases and J gave up 4 bases, with 14 bases separating them. This sequence originates from a man aged 18-30 years who had mild COVID-19 (a few samples of this study predate the infection). Cell type and time point are not known. Sequencing input: PBMCs or a T cell subset sorted from them (not recorded which). The V and J genes are TRBV5-1 and TRBJ2-2; D is perhaps TRBD2 (6 bases). The CDR3 DNA follows: TGCGCCAGCAGCCCGTTAATGGGGGGCACCGGGGAGCTGTTTTTT. Residues: CASSPLMGGTGELFF.